This TCR beta chain was sequenced for a study of CD8 T cells in Susac syndrome. CD8+ and CD4+ T cells from blood underwent TCR beta sequencing. Study-wide findings and caveats: In its TCR sequencing and HLA analysis, the study acknowledged that the number of individuals was relatively small.

A note on this clonotype: What it binds is unknown.

V lost 2 bases and J 5 bases, leaving 7 bases between the germline ends. The CDR3 totals 13 residues. CDR1 MNHEY and CDR2 SVGAGI come from the germline V gene. cDNA came from about 0.5 to 1 ug RNA primed by random hexamers. TCRdb re-called the immunoSEQ multiplex PCR reads through MiXCR, storing one row per CDR3 protein. The profile covers approximately 150,000 distinct CDR3 sequences, with around 94% appearing a single time and almost 0.095% taken by the ten largest. The receptor's source is a human donor with multiple sclerosis. This chain connects TRBV6-5 to TRBJ1-5; weak D call: TRBD1 (5 bases). The sample taken for sequencing was CD4+ T cells from PBMCs. The CDR3 spells CASSYGGYQPQHF. CDR3 sequence (DNA): TGTGCCAGCAGTTACGGGGGGTATCAGCCCCAGCATTTT.